The 9 T cell receptor beta chains below all came from one sample that was sequenced in a study of T cells after yellow fever vaccination (dated by TCRdb to between 2018 and 2020). The protocol used for the library was 5' RACE. The sequencing machine was an Illumina NovaSeq 6000. In-frame beta chains were kept once TCRdb had trimmed the public reads at Q25 with fastp and called clones with MiXCR. Merged by CDR3 protein, the rows form single entries marked with the most common genes and DNA. This sample gives some 300,000 distinct CDR3 sequences in total; around 9.3% of them show up just once. The ten largest clones add up to over 3% of the sample. The treatment or condition tag for this specimen amounts to: live attenuated yellow fever vaccine strain. The sequenced sample was CD4+ T cells sorted from PBMCs, obtained 5 days after the yellow fever booster vaccination. The receptor set was obtained from a man younger than 30 who received the YFV17D yellow fever vaccine.

This clonotype has just a few counts. The chain has TRBV5-1 and TRBJ1-1; 9 nucleotides match TRBD1. Trimming took 6 bases from V and 4 from J; bases not matched to a gene: 7. This CDR3 is 14 amino acids long. CDR1 is SGHRS and CDR2 is YFSETQ in the germline V gene. The CDR3 coding sequence is TGCGCCAGCACGACCGGGACAGGGAGCACTGAAGCTTTCTTT. This sequence encodes CASTTGTGSTEAFF.

This chain joins TRBV6-5 and TRBJ1-1; D unclear. Per the germline V gene, CDR1 is MNHEY and CDR2 is SVGAGI. V lost 6 bases to trimming and J lost 3 bases, with 8 bases between them. The CDR3 has 12 amino acids. CDR3 region: CASRMRDTEAFF. The CDR3 DNA is TGTGCCAGCAGAATGAGGGACACTGAAGCTTTCTTT.

This clonotype was detected a few times. V usage is TRBV7-2 and J usage is TRBJ2-1; a possible D gene is TRBD2 (5 bases). The CDR3 has 15 residues. Trimming removed 5 bases at V and 7 bases at J, with 18 bases between. CDR1 and CDR2 (germline): SGHTA, FQGNSA. The chain's CDR3 is CASSRTRSGRNEQFF. The CDR3 coding sequence is TGTGCCAGCAGCCGCACTAGGTCCGGAAGGAATGAGCAGTTCTTC.

This chain joins TRBV6-1 and TRBJ2-7; a possible D gene is TRBD1 (5 bases). The length of the CDR3 is 13 residues. V lost 2 bases and J 3 bases, leaving 8 bases between the germline ends. In germline, CDR1 is MNHNS, CDR2 SASEGT. CDR3 amino acids: CASSETGVYEQYF. The CDR3 DNA is TGTGCCAGCAGTGAAACAGGAGTCTACGAGCAGTACTTC.

This clonotype was counted at least ten times. The chain combines TRBV4-3 with TRBJ2-6, with TRBD1 as a possible D gene (6 bases). Trimming shortened V by 5 bases and J by 0 bases, and 17 bases separated the two germline ends. The CDR3 length is 18 residues. Germline-derived CDR1 and CDR2 are LGHNA and YSLEER. CDR3 DNA: TGCGCCAGCAGCAAGCCGGGACACCCGATCTCTGGGGCCAACGTCCTGACTTTC. As protein: CASSKPGHPISGANVLTF.

This clonotype appeared a few times. The chain has TRBV24-1 and TRBJ1-2, with D perhaps matching TRBD1 (6 bases). V lost 3 bases, J lost 4 bases, and 11 bases lay in between. The germline gives CDR1 KGHDR, CDR2 SFDVKD. This CDR3 is 14 amino acids long. Here the CDR3 DNA reads TGTGCCACCAGTGATAAACAGGGAATCTATGGCTACACCTTC. The encoded protein is CATSDKQGIYGYTF.

The V call is TRBV4-2, the J call TRBJ1-1; D is uncertain. The CDR3 length is 12 residues. The germline V and J ends were trimmed by 0 bases and 8 bases, with 7 bases remaining between them. Germline V gives CDR1 LGHNA, CDR2 YNFKEQ. The chain's CDR3 is CASSQEGREAFF. In DNA form, the CDR3 reads TGTGCCAGCAGCCAAGAGGGTAGGGAAGCTTTCTTT.

This sequence joins TRBV4-1 and TRBJ2-3, with TRBD1 identical over 7 bases. The CDR3 covers 17 residues. V lost 4 bases and J lost 1; bases outside the gene matches: 11. CDR1 MGHRA and CDR2 YSYEKL come from the germline V gene. CDR3 sequence: CASSPRLTGIGTDTQYF. The CDR3 nucleotides read TGCGCCAGCAGCCCGCGATTGACAGGGATCGGCACAGATACGCAGTATTTT.

This clonotype occurred a few times. The junction departs from germline at one end; a sequencing error may be responsible. This chain uses TRBV7-7 with TRBJ2-5; no reliable D call. Germline V gives CDR1 SSHAT, CDR2 FNYEAQ (reference sequence). The CDR3 consists of 16 residues. The CDR3 DNA reads as TGTGCTAGCAGCCCCGTCGGGCCTACCATCTGGGAGACCCAGTACTTC. Its protein product is CASSPVGPTIWETQYF.